Below are 25 T cell receptor beta chains sequenced from a single sample in a study of blood T cells in healthy people across ages. Primed by a sample-barcoded 5' primer and a J-beta primer mix, a second PCR proceeded for roughly 7 to 12 cycles. TCRdb independently ran MiXCR on the 5' RACE reads; one entry per CDR3 protein. Of about 900,000 distinct CDR3 sequences in the sample, roughly 52% are singletons; the top ten hold 10% to 15%. Source material: blood. The receptor source for this set is a man aged 30-40 years in good health.

This clonotype was picked up a small number of times. V gene TRBV6-5 combines with J gene TRBJ1-1; the match to TRBD1 covers 8 bases. The CDR3 runs to 15 residues. In germline, CDR1 is MNHEY, CDR2 SVGAGI. V lost 3 bases and J lost 1; bases outside the gene matches: 4. Here the CDR3 reads CASSYGTGSNTEAFF. As DNA, the CDR3 is TGTGCCAGCAGTTATGGGACAGGCTCGAACACTGAAGCTTTCTTT.

The chain joins TRBV29-1 to TRBJ2-3; 8 bases are a match to TRBD2. CDR3 length: 14 residues. V trimming: 4 bases; J trimming: 3 bases; junction bases outside the gene matches: 6. In germline, CDR1 is SQVTM, CDR2 ANQGSEA. The CDR3 nucleotides read TGCAGCGTTGTGCCGGGGGGGAAGACAGATACGCAGTATTTT. It encodes CSVVPGGKTDTQYF.

The genes are TRBV4-3 and TRBJ2-7, with a possible D match to TRBD1 (7 bases). V lost 1 base to trimming and J lost 7 bases, with 11 bases between them. Germline-derived CDR1 and CDR2 are LGHNA and YSLEER. This CDR3 has 13 residues. CDR3 protein: CASSQATGREQYF. The CDR3 DNA follows: TGCGCCAGCAGCCAAGCGACAGGGAGGGAGCAGTACTTC.

This clonotype was picked up a small number of times. The chain recombines TRBV7-2 with TRBJ2-3; no definite D call. The CDR3 extends over 13 amino acids. The germline V and J ends were trimmed by 1 base and 6 bases, with 8 bases remaining between them. Germline V lookup: CDR1 SGHTA, CDR2 FQGNSA. CDR3: CASSLGWGDTQYF. The CDR3 DNA is TGTGCCAGCAGCTTAGGCTGGGGTGATACGCAGTATTTT.

The rearrangement joins TRBV6-1 to TRBJ2-1; D is unclear. V was pared by 3 bases and J by 0 bases, with 15 bases between. CDR3 length equals 17 residues. Looked up from germline, CDR1 is MNHNS and CDR2 is SASEGT. CDR3 DNA sequence: TGTGCCAGCAGTGATCCCATATCCTCGAGCTCCTACAATGAGCAGTTCTTC. Residues: CASSDPISSSSYNEQFF.

This chain connects TRBV27 to TRBJ2-7, with D perhaps TRBD2 (5 bases). Trimming pared 5 bases from V and 0 bases from J, leaving 17 bases between. The CDR3 has 16 residues. Looked up from germline, CDR1 is MNHEY and CDR2 is SMNVEV (reference sequence). The CDR3 DNA reads TGTGCCAGCAGTCCCGGAGGAGCTTCTAGCTCCTACGAGCAGTACTTC. This translates into CASSPGGASSSYEQYF.

The gene calls are TRBV12-3 or TRBV12-4 and TRBJ1-6; no firm D call. The CDR3 spans 13 residues. V dropped 1 base and J dropped 10 bases, with 8 bases sitting between them. CDR3: CASSLELDSPLHF. DNA for the CDR3: TGTGCCAGCAGTTTAGAGTTAGACTCACCCCTCCACTTT.

CDR3 amino acids: CASSLQGFAPLHF. CDR3 bases: TGTGCCAGCAGCCTACAGGGTTTCGCGCCCCTCCACTTT. The chain links TRBV7-9 to TRBJ1-6; possibly TRBD1 for D (6 bases). The CDR3 runs to 13 residues. Trimming left V 5 bases short and J 13 bases short, with 15 bases between. Germline lookup yields CDR1 SEHNR and CDR2 FQNEAQ (reference sequence).

This sequence joins TRBV25-1 and TRBJ1-1, with a possible D match to TRBD1 (5 bases). Germline V gene sequence: CDR1 MGHDK, CDR2 SYGVNS. The V end lost 8 bases, the J end lost 4 bases, and 11 bases lay between the germline ends. The length of the CDR3 is 12 residues. CDR3 bases: TGTGCCAGCCGGTGGGGGAGCACTGAAGCTTTCTTT. It encodes CASRWGSTEAFF.

V and J are TRBV25-1 and TRBJ2-5, with D perhaps matching TRBD1 or TRBD2 (5 bases each). Germline V lookup: CDR1 MGHDK, CDR2 SYGVNS. CDR3 length: 13 amino acids. Trimming stripped 3 bases from V and 5 bases from J, with 10 bases between. The CDR3 nucleotides read TGTGCCAGCAGTGAGACGGGACGGGAGACCCAGTACTTC. Its protein is CASSETGRETQYF.

This clonotype was picked up a small number of times. J is TRBJ2-3 and V is TRBV6-1, with D unclear. Trimming removed 7 bases from V and 0 bases from J, with 14 bases in between. The V gene's germline CDR1 is MNHNS and CDR2 SASEGT. The CDR3 is made up of 15 amino acids. This CDR3 is CASKSYSSSTDTQYF. The CDR3 DNA sequence: TGTGCCAGCAAGTCGTACTCCTCTAGCACAGATACGCAGTATTTT.

This clonotype appeared a single time. V usage is TRBV28 and J usage is TRBJ2-4; D ambiguous. Trimming shortened V by 8 bases and J by 3 bases, and 17 bases separated the two germline ends. Germline CDR1 and CDR2: MDHEN and SYDVKM. CDR3 length equals 15 residues. CDR3 in DNA: TGTGCCAGCCGTGGGGTGATGTGGGTCAAAAACATTCAGTACTTC. It encodes CASRGVMWVKNIQYF.

This clonotype was seen more than once but under ten times. The chain carries TRBV6-2 or TRBV6-3 and TRBJ2-6; D unclear. The CDR3 is 15 amino acids. The V gene's germline CDR1 is MNHEY and CDR2 SVGEGT. Trimming took off 5 bases at V and 4 bases at J, with 12 bases between the two ends. The CDR3 nucleotides read TGTGCCAGCAGTAGCTGGATGCTAGGGGCCAACGTCCTGACTTTC. Residues: CASSSWMLGANVLTF.

The rearrangement links TRBV20-1 to TRBJ1-4, with D possibly being TRBD1 (6 bases). CDR3 length equals 15 residues. Trimming took off 6 bases at V and 0 bases at J, with 14 bases between the two ends. CDR1 DFQATT and CDR2 SNEGSKA come from the germline V gene (reference sequence). The CDR3 reads CSASDSGATNEKLFF. DNA of the CDR3: TGCAGTGCGTCGGACAGTGGTGCAACTAATGAAAAACTGTTTTTT.

The chain links TRBV7-2 to TRBJ2-5, with 8 bases matching TRBD2. With V trimmed by 8 bases and J by 1 base, 9 bases remained unmatched. This CDR3 comprises 15 residues. Germline V gene sequence: CDR1 SGHTA, CDR2 FQGNSA. As DNA, the CDR3 is TGTGCCAGCGCGCCAAGAACTAGCGGCCAAGAGACCCAGTACTTC. Residues: CASAPRTSGQETQYF.

CDR3 amino acids: CASSWRGGYNEQFF. CDR3 coding DNA: TGTGCCAGCAGTTGGAGGGGGGGATACAATGAGCAGTTCTTC. The rearrangement uses TRBV27 and TRBJ2-1, with D possibly TRBD2 on 7 matching bases. Germline V gene sequence: CDR1 MNHEY, CDR2 SMNVEV (reference sequence). Trimming removed 4 bases from V and 4 bases from J, with 11 bases in between. This CDR3 spans 14 amino acids.

This clonotype has more than one count but fewer than ten. The CDR3 sequence is CSARKLETQYF. DNA of the CDR3: TGCAGTGCTAGGAAGCTAGAGACCCAGTACTTC. The gene calls are TRBV20-1 and TRBJ2-5; D not certain. CDR1 is DFQATT and CDR2 is SNEGSKA in the germline V gene (reference sequence). Trimming pared 3 bases from V and 4 bases from J, leaving 6 bases between. This CDR3 contains 11 residues.

The chain links TRBV28 to TRBJ2-7, with unresolved D. The germline gives CDR1 MDHEN, CDR2 SYDVKM. Trimming took 3 bases from V and 2 from J, leaving 8 bases between them. This CDR3 region has 13 residues. CDR3: CASSFGRTYEQYF. The CDR3 DNA reads TGTGCCAGCAGTTTCGGCAGAACCTACGAGCAGTACTTC. Full variable domain (outside the CDR3, taken from reference TRBV28 and TRBJ2-7): DVKVTQSSRYLVKRTGEKVFLECVQDMDHENMFWYRQDPGLGLRLIYFSYDVKMKEKGDIPEGYSVSREKKERFSLILESASTNQTSMYLCASSFGRTYEQYFGPGTRLTVT.

The V and J genes are TRBV28 and TRBJ1-2; D is ambiguous. CDR3 length: 14 residues. Germline CDR1 MDHEN, CDR2 SYDVKM. Trimming took 8 bases from V and 3 from J, leaving 16 bases between them. CDR3 nucleotides: TGTGCCAGCCAGGAAGTCCAGTTCTACTATGGCTACACCTTC. It translates to CASQEVQFYYGYTF.

This clonotype was counted a single time. This clone may be a read error of a much larger clone one base away. The V gene is TRBV5-1, the J gene TRBJ1-1, with D possibly being TRBD1 (5 bases). The ends were cut back, 7 bases at V and 5 bases at J, with 9 bases in the middle. This CDR3 comprises 11 residues. CDR1 SGHRS and CDR2 YFSETQ come from the germline V gene. The CDR3 spells CASGGETEAFF. DNA for the CDR3: TGCGCCAGCGGAGGGGAAACTGAAGCTTTCTTT. Filled out from reference TRBV5-1 and TRBJ1-1, the complete variable domain reads KAGVTQTPRYLIKTRGQQVTLSCSPISGHRSVSWYQQTPGQGLQFLFEYFSETQRNKGNFPGRFSGRQFSNSRSEMNVSTLELGDSALYLCASGGETEAFFGQGTRLTVV.

This clonotype was counted between two and nine times. This rearrangement joins TRBV4-1 to TRBJ2-7; possible D gene TRBD1, 6 bases. The CDR3 loop spans 16 amino acids. Trimming took 0 bases from V and 3 from J, leaving 15 bases between them. CDR1 is MGHRA, CDR2 YSYEKL, per germline. Here the CDR3 reads CASSQDHEGRGYEQYF. The CDR3 coding sequence is TGCGCCAGCAGCCAAGATCACGAGGGCAGGGGCTACGAGCAGTACTTC.

The CDR3 DNA reads as TGTGCCAGCAGTAAACCCGCGCTAGCGGGGGGTGAGCAGTTCTTC. This sequence encodes CASSKPALAGGEQFF. This chain joins TRBV27 and TRBJ2-1; TRBD2 matches at 11 bases. CDR1 MNHEY and CDR2 SMNVEV come from the germline V gene (reference sequence). CDR3 length equals 15 residues. Trimming removed 5 bases from V and 9 bases from J; junction bases left unmatched: 9.

Many counts were recorded for this clonotype. The V call is TRBV5-1, the J call TRBJ2-1; D may be TRBD2 (5 bases). The CDR3 runs 15 residues. V was cut by 3 bases and J by 8 bases, with 18 bases left in between. Germline values: CDR1 SGHRS, CDR2 YFSETQ. CDR3 nucleotide sequence: TGCGCCAGCAGCTCCAACTCGGAGGTGGTCGATGAGCAGTTCTTC. Translated, it gives CASSSNSEVVDEQFF.

This clonotype was seen only a few times. The chain joins TRBV29-1 to TRBJ2-5; D is uncertain. V lost 4 bases to trimming and J lost 1 base, with 10 bases between them. CDR3 size: 13 residues. Germline values: CDR1 SQVTM, CDR2 ANQGSEA. CDR3: CSVARQTQETQYF. In DNA, the CDR3 is TGCAGCGTTGCTCGCCAGACCCAAGAGACCCAGTACTTC.

This clonotype was detected many times. The chain carries TRBV20-1 and TRBJ1-1; no reliable D call. The CDR3 loop spans 14 amino acids. Trimming cost V 4 bases and J 6 bases, with 18 bases left between them. Germline V lookup: CDR1 DFQATT, CDR2 SNEGSKA (reference sequence). The CDR3 spells CSATSEVGFAEAFF. The CDR3 DNA reads TGCAGTGCTACTTCGGAAGTTGGGTTCGCTGAAGCTTTCTTT.